The 21 T cell receptor beta chains presented below share a single source sample, sequenced in a study of blood T cell repertoires in COVID-19. This table comes from immunoSEQ multiplex PCR, and its TCRdb copy is limited to in-frame clones, with some not included. The sample consists of about 23,000 clones, 88% of them appearing once. The sample was peripheral blood. These receptor sequences come from a man aged 70 or older in a cohort sampled during active COVID-19.

Details on this clone: The sample contains more than one DNA sequence encoding this CDR3. This CDR3 reads CASSVDAGSNQPQHF. CDR3 sequence (DNA): TGTGCCAGCAGCGTAGATGCGGGGAGCAATCAGCCCCAGCATTTT. The chain joins TRBV9 to TRBJ1-5, with D unclear. V was clipped by 0 bases and J by 1 base, with 8 bases between them. CDR1 and CDR2 (germline): SGDLS, YYNGEE. There are 15 residues in the CDR3.

The chain is built from TRBV6-2 or TRBV6-3 and TRBJ2-3; D not certain. Looked up from germline, CDR1 is MNHEY and CDR2 is SVGEGT. Trimming took 4 bases from V and 6 from J, leaving 8 bases between them. The CDR3 sequence is 12 residues long. CDR3 loop: CASSSGVDTQYF. The CDR3 region has the DNA TGTGCCAGCAGTTCTGGAGTTGATACGCAGTATTTT.

The chain uses TRBV9 and TRBJ2-2; D may be TRBD2 (6 bases). Trimming left V 1 base short and J 1 base short, with 8 bases between. The CDR3 is made up of 15 amino acids. The germline CDR1 and CDR2 sequences are SGDLS and YYNGEE. The CDR3 loop is CASSVRRENTGELFF. The CDR3 nucleotides read TGTGCCAGCAGCGTAAGGCGGGAGAACACCGGGGAGCTGTTTTTT.

Worth noting for this clone: A junction boundary mismatches the germline segment, possibly from a read error. V and J are TRBV2 and TRBJ1-4, with D unresolved. Germline lookup yields CDR1 SNHLY and CDR2 FYNNEI. The CDR3 has 11 amino acids. In nucleotides, the CDR3 is TGTGCCAGCACTCTGTCTCATAGATTTGTTTTT. This codes for CASTLSHRFVF.

This chain uses TRBV27 with TRBJ2-5; no clear D. This CDR3 spans 13 amino acids. The germline CDR1 and CDR2 sequences are MNHEY and SMNVEV (reference sequence). The germline V and J ends were trimmed by 5 bases and 4 bases, with 11 bases remaining between them. As DNA, the CDR3 is TGTGCCAGCAGTGCGAAGAATGGAGAGACCCAGTACTTC. Amino acids: CASSAKNGETQYF.

The CDR3 nucleotides read TGTGCCACCAGTGACACCTCCGGGACTAGCGGGAGCACAGATACGCAGTATTTT. This codes for CATSDTSGTSGSTDTQYF. J is TRBJ2-3 and V is TRBV24-1, with 12 bases that match TRBD2. The CDR3 runs to 18 residues. From germline, CDR1 is KGHDR and CDR2 SFDVKD. Trimming removed 4 bases from V and 0 bases from J; junction bases left unmatched: 7.

CDR3 sequence reads: CASSLDLYRSSYGGANVLTF. DNA of the CDR3: TGTGCCAGCAGCTTAGATTTGTACAGGAGTTCTTATGGTGGGGCCAACGTCCTGACTTTC. V usage is TRBV11-2 and J usage is TRBJ2-6; D perhaps matches TRBD1 (5 bases). Per the germline V gene, CDR1 is SGHAT and CDR2 is FQNNGV. Trimming shortened V by 0 bases and J by 3 bases, and 21 bases separated the two germline ends. The CDR3 runs 20 residues.

Notes on this clone: Germline is not matched at one junction end, which may reflect a read error. This chain uses TRBV30 with TRBJ1-1; D unresolved. This CDR3 comprises 16 residues. The germline CDR1 and CDR2 sequences are GTSNPN and SVGIG (reference sequence). CDR3 DNA sequence: TGTGCCTGGGGTGTTTTTGGGAAGGGAGCGAACACTGAAGCTTTCTTT. Its translation is CAWGVFGKGANTEAFF.

The gene calls are TRBV24-1 and TRBJ2-7; D is perhaps TRBD2 (6 bases). The germline gives CDR1 KGHDR, CDR2 SFDVKD. The length of the CDR3 is 16 residues. The V gene lost 3 bases and the J gene lost 5 bases, with 19 bases spanning the gap. CDR3 bases: TGTGCCACCAGTGATACCGCTGGGGGGAGTCCGAACGAGCAGTACTTC. Protein product: CATSDTAGGSPNEQYF.

The chain couples TRBV19 to TRBJ2-7, with D uncertain. V was pared by 7 bases and J by 6 bases, with 4 bases between. The germline CDR1 and CDR2 sequences are LNHDA and SQIVND (reference sequence). The length of the CDR3 is 9 residues. The CDR3 region has the DNA TGTGCCAGTAATCGCGAGCAGTACTTC. Encoded protein: CASNREQYF.

V usage is TRBV3-1 (or the pseudogene TRBV3-2) and J usage is TRBJ2-7; 12 bases match TRBD2. The CDR3 contains 16 residues. Germline CDR1 is LGHDT and CDR2 is YNNKEL (reference sequence). V was pared by 4 bases and J by 3 bases, with 7 bases of the junction left unmatched. CDR3 residues: CASSLRTSGKFYEQYF. The DNA for the CDR3 is TGTGCCAGCAGCCTACGGACTAGCGGGAAGTTCTACGAGCAGTACTTC.

The chain carries TRBV11-2 and TRBJ1-1; D call uncertain. The CDR3 contains 14 residues. Germline CDR1 reads SGHAT; CDR2 reads FQNNGV. Deletions cut 0 bases from V and 11 bases from J, with 16 bases between. The DNA of the CDR3 is TGTGCCAGCAGCTTAGATCCCGCGGGTAGGTCGGCTTTCTTT. Its protein is CASSLDPAGRSAFF.

This sequence joins TRBV19 and TRBJ1-1; TRBD1 might be the D (6 bases). Trimming removed 6 bases at V and 7 bases at J, with 27 bases between. CDR3 length: 17 residues. Germline V CDR1 and CDR2: LNHDA, SQIVND (reference sequence). The CDR3 DNA sequence: TGTGCCAGTAGCAGGCAACCGGGACAATTCGCGCAAGGTGAAGCTTTCTTT. Protein sequence: CASSRQPGQFAQGEAFF.

This clone was observed a handful of times. The CDR3 region is CASSQSAGAGAYEQYF. The CDR3 DNA reads TGTGCCAGCAGCCAATCCGCTGGGGCGGGGGCCTACGAGCAGTACTTC. The chain uses TRBV16 and TRBJ2-7, with 7 nucleotides matching TRBD2. The length of the CDR3 is 16 residues. Germline loops: CDR1 KGHSY, CDR2 FQNENV. The junction had 7 bases not matched to a gene; V was cut back by 0 bases and J by 2 bases.

This clone was detected once. V gene TRBV10-1 combines with J gene TRBJ2-1; 7 bases are shared with TRBD2. Germline V gene sequence: CDR1 WNHNN, CDR2 SYGVQD (reference sequence). J lost 3 bases, V lost 3 bases, and 5 bases had no gene match. CDR3 length: 15 amino acids. This chain's CDR3 is CASSDLGTNYNEQFF. The CDR3 region has the DNA TGCGCCAGCAGTGATCTCGGGACTAACTACAATGAGCAGTTCTTC.

The CDR3 here is CASSLQGGSGSGTGELFF. The CDR3, as DNA: TGTGCCAGCAGCCTTCAGGGGGGTAGCGGGAGTGGAACCGGGGAGCTGTTTTTT. This chain links TRBV7-2 with TRBJ2-2; 9 bases fit TRBD2. The CDR3 runs 18 residues. Germline loops: CDR1 SGHTA, CDR2 FQGNSA. V lost 5 bases and J lost 5; bases outside the gene matches: 15.

V and J are TRBV7-9 and TRBJ2-5; TRBD2 matches at 11 bases. This CDR3 comprises 15 residues. Per germline, CDR1 SEHNR and CDR2 FQNEAQ (reference sequence). The trim removed 8 bases at V and 2 bases at J, leaving 7 bases unmatched. This CDR3 reads CASLGLAGGQETQYF. The CDR3 DNA follows: TGTGCCAGCCTGGGGCTAGCGGGAGGTCAAGAGACCCAGTACTTC.

The chain recombines TRBV27 with TRBJ2-7, with 9 bases aligning to TRBD1. The CDR3 totals 16 residues. In germline, CDR1 is MNHEY, CDR2 SMNVEV (reference sequence). The J segment lost 0 bases and the V segment lost 4 bases, leaving 7 bases of the junction unmatched. The CDR3 protein is CASSSFGTGNSYEQYF. DNA for the CDR3: TGTGCCAGCAGTTCGTTCGGGACAGGGAACTCCTACGAGCAGTACTTC.

CDR3 region: CASRAEFNSYNSPLHF. The DNA for the CDR3 is TGTGCCAGCAGGGCAGAATTTAACTCCTATAATTCACCCCTCCACTTT. V gene TRBV27 combines with J gene TRBJ1-6, with unresolved D. The CDR3 runs to 16 residues. V dropped 6 bases and J dropped 0 bases, with 12 bases sitting between them. Per germline, CDR1 MNHEY and CDR2 SMNVEV (reference sequence).

The gene calls are TRBV6-1 and TRBJ2-2; 8 positions agree with TRBD1. Germline values: CDR1 MNHNS, CDR2 SASEGT. V was pared by 0 bases and J by 2 bases, with 2 bases of the junction left unmatched. The CDR3 covers 16 residues. CDR3 bases: TGTGCCAGCAGTGAAGCTACAGGGGGAAACACCGGGGAGCTGTTTTTT. Translating it yields CASSEATGGNTGELFF.

This clone counts as medium-sized. The genes are TRBV10-3 and TRBJ1-2; D is undetermined. This CDR3 has 13 amino acids. Per the germline V gene, CDR1 is ENHRY and CDR2 is SYGVKD. The V end lost 4 bases, the J end lost 7 bases, and 13 bases lay between the germline ends. CDR3 DNA sequence: TGTGCCATCAGTGGGGGTCGGGGAGGTGGCTACACCTTC. Translated: CAISGGRGGGYTF.